This T cell receptor beta chain was recovered during a study of blood T cells in healthy people across ages. Turning to the study itself: There was about one barcoded beta molecule captured by template switching per two T cells. Study conclusions and caveats: One million T cells yielded diversity estimates that were considered underestimates.

This clonotype showed up just a few times. Its antigen is not known. PCR was performed a second time for roughly 7 to 12 cycles using a sample-barcoded 5' primer and a J-beta primer mix. TCRdb fed the 5' RACE reads into MiXCR, producing one record per CDR3 protein. The data hold 580,000 or so distinct CDR3 sequences, with under 55% observed a single time. Germline V gene sequence: CDR1 LGHDT, CDR2 YNNKEL (reference sequence). J gave up 1 base and V 3 bases, and 7 bases lay outside the gene matches. The CDR3 sequence is 18 residues long. Source material: blood. The origin of this receptor is a man older than 75 in good health. The chain is built from TRBV3-1 and TRBJ2-1; 12 positions match TRBD1. The CDR3 coding sequence is TGTGCCAGCAGCCAGGGACAGGGGGCGAGTGGGTCCTACAATGAGCAGTTCTTC. Translating it yields CASSQGQGASGSYNEQFF.